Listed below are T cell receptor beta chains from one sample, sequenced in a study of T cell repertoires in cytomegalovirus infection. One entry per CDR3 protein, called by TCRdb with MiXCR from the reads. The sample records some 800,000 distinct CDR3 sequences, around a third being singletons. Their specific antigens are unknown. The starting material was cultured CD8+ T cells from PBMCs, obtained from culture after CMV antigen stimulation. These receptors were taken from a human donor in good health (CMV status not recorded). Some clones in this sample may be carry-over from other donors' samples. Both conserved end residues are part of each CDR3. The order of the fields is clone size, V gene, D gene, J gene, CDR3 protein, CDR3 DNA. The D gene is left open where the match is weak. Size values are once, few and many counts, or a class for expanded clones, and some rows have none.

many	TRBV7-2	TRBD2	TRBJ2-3	CASSPLSGGRGDTQYF	TGTGCCAGCAGCCCCCTTAGCGGGGGGCGGGGAGATACGCAGTATTTT
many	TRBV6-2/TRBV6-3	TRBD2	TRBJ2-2	CASSQGLAGTGELFF	TGTGCCAGCAGTCAGGGACTAGCGGGCACCGGGGAGCTGTTTTTT
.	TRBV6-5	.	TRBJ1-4	CASRLNSREKLFF	TGTGCCAGCAGACTTAACTCTCGGGAAAAACTGTTTTTT
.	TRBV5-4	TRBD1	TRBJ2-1	CASSLLDRGRNEQFF	TGTGCCAGCAGCTTGCTAGACAGGGGGAGGAATGAGCAGTTCTTC
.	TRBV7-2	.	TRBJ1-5	CASSLWGVQGSNQPQHF	TGTGCCAGCAGCTTATGGGGAGTTCAGGGTAGCAATCAGCCCCAGCATTTT
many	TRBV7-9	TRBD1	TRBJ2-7	CASSHKEGTGTYEQYF	TGTGCCAGCAGTCACAAAGAGGGGACAGGGACCTACGAGCAGTACTTC
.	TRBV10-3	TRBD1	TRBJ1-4	CAISESGQGPNEKLFF	TGTGCCATCAGTGAGTCTGGACAGGGACCTAATGAAAAACTGTTTTTT
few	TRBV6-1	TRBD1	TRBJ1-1	CASSEGTGYTEAFF	TGTGCCAGCAGTGAAGGGACAGGGTACACTGAAGCTTTCTTT
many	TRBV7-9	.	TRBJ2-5	CASSLGVGGQETQYF	TGTGCCAGCAGCTTAGGGGTTGGGGGGCAAGAGACCCAGTACTTC
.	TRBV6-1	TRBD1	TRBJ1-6	CASSTVGQKTSPLHF	TGTGCCAGCAGTACGGTGGGACAGAAGACTTCACCCCTCCACTTT
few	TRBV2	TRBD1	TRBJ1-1	CASPTGVRRTEAFF	TGTGCCAGCCCGACAGGGGTCCGTAGGACTGAAGCTTTCTTT
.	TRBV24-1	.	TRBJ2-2	CATSDLGGKNTGELFF	TGTGCCACCAGTGATTTGGGGGGCAAGAACACCGGGGAGCTGTTTTTT
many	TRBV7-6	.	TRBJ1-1	CASSLTPGPGPKNTEAFF	TGTGCCAGCAGCCTCACCCCGGGACCCGGCCCCAAGAACACTGAAGCTTTCTTT
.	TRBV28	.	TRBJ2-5	CASSSKQTQYF	TGTGCCAGCAGCTCCAAGCAGACCCAGTACTTC
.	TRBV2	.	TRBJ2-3	CASSERGSRNTQYF	TGTGCCAGCAGTGAACGGGGGAGTCGGAATACGCAGTATTTT
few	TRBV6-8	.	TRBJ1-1	CASSYMGEYTEAFF	TGTGCCAGCAGTTATATGGGGGAGTACACTGAAGCTTTCTTT
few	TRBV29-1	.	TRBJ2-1	CSVDDGQMIYNEQFF	TGCAGCGTTGACGACGGACAGATGATCTACAATGAGCAGTTCTTC
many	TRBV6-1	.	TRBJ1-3	CASSSPGRNSGNTIYF	TGTGCCAGCAGCTCCCCCGGGCGGAACTCTGGAAACACCATATATTTT
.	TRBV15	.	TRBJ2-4	CATSIRGGVGENIQYF	TGTGCCACCAGCATCAGGGGCGGGGTTGGAGAAAACATTCAGTACTTC
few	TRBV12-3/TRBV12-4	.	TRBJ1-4	CASSPGSQKLFF	TGTGCCAGCAGTCCCGGGTCGCAAAAACTGTTTTTT
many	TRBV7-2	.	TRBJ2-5	CASSRILGTETQYF	TGTGCCAGCAGCCGAATCCTAGGGACAGAGACCCAGTACTTC
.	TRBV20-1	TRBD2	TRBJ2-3	CSARDQSGSGGFTDTQYF	TGCAGTGCTAGAGATCAAAGTGGGAGCGGGGGTTTCACAGATACGCAGTATTTT
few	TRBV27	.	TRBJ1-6	CASMARGRVNNSPLHF	TGTGCCAGCATGGCCCGGGGGAGAGTGAATAATTCACCCCTCCACTTT
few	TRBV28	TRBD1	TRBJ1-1	CASSSGQDEVNTEAFF	TGTGCCAGCAGTTCCGGACAGGACGAAGTGAACACTGAAGCTTTCTTT
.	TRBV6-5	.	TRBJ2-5	CASSYYPGETQYF	TGTGCCAGCAGTTACTATCCGGGGGAGACCCAGTACTTC
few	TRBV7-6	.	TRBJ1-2	CASSLERTATVGEYGYTF	TGTGCCAGCAGCTTAGAGCGGACAGCAACGGTTGGCGAGTATGGCTACACCTTC
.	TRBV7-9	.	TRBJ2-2	CAQSLGSAQENTGELFF	TGTGCCCAAAGCTTGGGGTCAGCACAGGAGAACACCGGGGAGCTGTTTTTT
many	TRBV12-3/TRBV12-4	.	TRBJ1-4	CASSLGYSTNEKLFF	TGTGCCAGCAGTTTGGGCTACTCAACTAATGAAAAACTGTTTTTT
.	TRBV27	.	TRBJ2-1	CASSYQGMDEQFF	TGTGCCAGCAGTTACCAGGGTATGGATGAGCAGTTCTTC
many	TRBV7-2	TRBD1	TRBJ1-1	CASSLGIGGMNTEAFF	TGTGCCAGCAGCTTAGGGATAGGGGGCATGAACACTGAAGCTTTCTTT
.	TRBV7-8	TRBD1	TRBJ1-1	CASSLKGQGFFGTEAFF	TGTGCCAGCAGCTTAAAGGGACAGGGGTTCTTTGGCACTGAAGCTTTCTTT
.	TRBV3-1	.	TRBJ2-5	CASSSSPTQYF	TGTGCCAGCAGTTCTTCTCCGACCCAGTACTTC
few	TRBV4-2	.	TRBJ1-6	CASSQADYNSPLHF	TGTGCCAGCAGCCAAGCAGATTATAATTCACCCCTCCACTTT
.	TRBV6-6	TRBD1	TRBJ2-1	CASSPRGTVVNNEQFF	TGTGCCAGCAGTCCAAGAGGGACAGTCGTAAACAATGAGCAGTTCTTC
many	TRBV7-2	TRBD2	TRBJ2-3	CASSSPGGPLWGGHTDTQYF	TGTGCCAGCAGTTCCCCGGGGGGGCCTTTATGGGGTGGCCACACAGATACGCAGTATTTT
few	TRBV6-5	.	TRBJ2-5	CASSYSTGQETQYF	TGTGCCAGCAGTTACTCGACAGGACAAGAGACCCAGTACTTC
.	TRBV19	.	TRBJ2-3	CASSTSGWDTQYF	TGTGCCAGTAGTACCTCGGGATGGGATACGCAGTATTTT
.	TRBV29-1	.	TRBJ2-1	CSAGTLGNEQFF	TGCAGCGCCGGGACCCTGGGCAATGAGCAGTTCTTC
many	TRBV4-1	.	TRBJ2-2	CASSQVGTGELFF	TGCGCCAGCAGCCAAGTGGGGACCGGGGAGCTGTTTTTT
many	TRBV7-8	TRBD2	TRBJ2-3	CASSFQRGDPDTQYF	TGTGCCAGCAGCTTCCAGCGGGGGGACCCAGATACGCAGTATTTT
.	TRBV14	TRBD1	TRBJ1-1	CASSHLKDVNGRGPTEAFF	TGTGCCAGCAGCCACCTGAAGGACGTGAATGGCAGGGGGCCCACTGAAGCTTTCTTT
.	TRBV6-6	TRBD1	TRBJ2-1	CASSCSRTGAYNEQFF	TGTGCCAGCAGTTGCTCGAGGACAGGGGCCTACAATGAGCAGTTCTTC
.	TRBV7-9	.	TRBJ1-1	CASSFPDLENTEAFF	TGTGCCAGCAGCTTCCCGGATTTGGAGAACACTGAAGCTTTCTTT
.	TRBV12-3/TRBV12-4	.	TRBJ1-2	CASSPGSPLYYGYTF	TGTGCCAGCAGCCCCGGGTCTCCCTTATACTATGGCTACACCTTC
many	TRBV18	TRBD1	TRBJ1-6	CASSPPPGGRNSPLHF	TGTGCCAGCTCACCACCGCCAGGGGGCCGAAATTCACCCCTCCACTTT
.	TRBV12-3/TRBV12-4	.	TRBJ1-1	CASSSGKATEAFF	TGTGCCAGCAGTTCTGGTAAGGCTACTGAAGCTTTCTTT
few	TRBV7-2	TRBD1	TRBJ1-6	CASSPLGEGARTLHF	TGTGCCAGCAGCCCCCTGGGAGAGGGGGCGAGGACCCTCCACTTT
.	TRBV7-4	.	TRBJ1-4	CANSSTNRVGDPNEKLFF	TGTGCCAACAGCTCAACCAACAGGGTAGGAGATCCTAATGAAAAACTGTTTTTT
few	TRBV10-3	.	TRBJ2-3	CAISGSFLKGEGNGPTDTQYF	TGTGCCATCAGTGGGTCCTTCCTTAAAGGGGAAGGGAATGGTCCCACAGATACGCAGTATTTT
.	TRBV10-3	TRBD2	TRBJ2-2	CAISNQLAGALTGELFF	TGTGCCATCAGTAACCAACTAGCGGGGGCCTTAACCGGGGAGCTGTTTTTT
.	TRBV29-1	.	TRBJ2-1	CSVGQPGAPYNEQFF	TGCAGCGTGGGCCAACCCGGGGCACCATACAATGAGCAGTTCTTC
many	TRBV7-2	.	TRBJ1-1	CASTLSPAMGEDEAFF	TGTGCCAGCACCCTCAGTCCGGCAATGGGGGAGGATGAAGCTTTCTTT
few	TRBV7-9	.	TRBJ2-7	CASSGPGPWNLVSYEQYF	TGTGCCAGCAGCGGGCCGGGACCCTGGAACTTGGTCTCCTACGAGCAGTACTTC